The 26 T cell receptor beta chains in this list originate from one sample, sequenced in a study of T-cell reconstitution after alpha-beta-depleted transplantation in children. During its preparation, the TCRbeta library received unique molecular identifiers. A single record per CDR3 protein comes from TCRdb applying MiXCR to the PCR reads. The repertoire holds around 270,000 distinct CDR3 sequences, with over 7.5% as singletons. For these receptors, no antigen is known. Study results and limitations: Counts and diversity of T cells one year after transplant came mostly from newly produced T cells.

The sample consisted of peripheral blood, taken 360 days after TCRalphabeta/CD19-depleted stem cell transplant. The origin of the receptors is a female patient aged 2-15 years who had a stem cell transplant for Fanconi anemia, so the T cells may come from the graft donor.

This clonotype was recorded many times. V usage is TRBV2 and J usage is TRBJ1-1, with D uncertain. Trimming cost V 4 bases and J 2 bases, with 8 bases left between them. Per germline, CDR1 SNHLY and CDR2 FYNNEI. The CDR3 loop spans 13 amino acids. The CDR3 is CASSVNDNTEAFF. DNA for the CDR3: TGTGCCAGCAGTGTGAACGATAACACTGAAGCTTTCTTT.

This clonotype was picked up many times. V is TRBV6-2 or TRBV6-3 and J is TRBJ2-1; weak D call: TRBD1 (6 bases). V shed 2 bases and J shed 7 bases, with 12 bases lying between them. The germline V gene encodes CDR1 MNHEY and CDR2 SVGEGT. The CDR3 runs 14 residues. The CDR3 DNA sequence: TGTGCCAGCAGTTACCGGACAGTAAAGAATGAGCAGTTCTTC. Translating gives CASSYRTVKNEQFF.

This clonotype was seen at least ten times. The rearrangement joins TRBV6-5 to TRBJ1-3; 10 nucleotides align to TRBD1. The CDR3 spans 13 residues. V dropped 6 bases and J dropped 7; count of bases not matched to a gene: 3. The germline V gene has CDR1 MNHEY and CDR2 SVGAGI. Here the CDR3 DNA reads TGTGCCAGCAGGTGGACAGGGGGGAACACCATATATTTT. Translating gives CASRWTGGNTIYF.

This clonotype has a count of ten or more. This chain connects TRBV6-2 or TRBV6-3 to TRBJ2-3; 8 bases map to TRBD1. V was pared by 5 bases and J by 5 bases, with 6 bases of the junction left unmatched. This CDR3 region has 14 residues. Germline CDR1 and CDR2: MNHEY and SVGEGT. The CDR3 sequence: CASSNQGAKDTQYF. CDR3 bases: TGTGCCAGCAGTAACCAGGGGGCAAAAGATACGCAGTATTTT.

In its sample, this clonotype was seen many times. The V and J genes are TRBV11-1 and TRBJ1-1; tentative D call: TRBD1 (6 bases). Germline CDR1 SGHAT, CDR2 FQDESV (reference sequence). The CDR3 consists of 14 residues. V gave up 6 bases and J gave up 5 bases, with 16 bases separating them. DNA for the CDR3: TGTGCCAGCAGAACTCCCGCGCAGGGGACTGAAGCTTTCTTT. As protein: CASRTPAQGTEAFF.

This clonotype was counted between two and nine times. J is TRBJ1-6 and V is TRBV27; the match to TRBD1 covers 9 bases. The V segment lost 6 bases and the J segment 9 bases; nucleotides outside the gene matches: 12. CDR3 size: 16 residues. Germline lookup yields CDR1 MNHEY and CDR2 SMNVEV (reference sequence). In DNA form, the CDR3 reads TGTGCCAGCAGACCCATACAGGGGGCGGTGAGTTCACCCCTCCACTTT. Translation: CASRPIQGAVSSPLHF.

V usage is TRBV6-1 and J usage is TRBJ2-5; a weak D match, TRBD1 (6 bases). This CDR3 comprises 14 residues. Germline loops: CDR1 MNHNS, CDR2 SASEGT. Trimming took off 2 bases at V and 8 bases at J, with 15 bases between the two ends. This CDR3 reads CASSETLIGGTQYF. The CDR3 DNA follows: TGTGCCAGCAGTGAAACGTTAATTGGGGGCACCCAGTACTTC.

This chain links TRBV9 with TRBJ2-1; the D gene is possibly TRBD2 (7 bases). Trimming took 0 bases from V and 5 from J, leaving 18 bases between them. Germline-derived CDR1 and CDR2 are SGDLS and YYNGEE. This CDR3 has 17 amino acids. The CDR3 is CASSVGPLGGLNNEQFF. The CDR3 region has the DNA TGTGCCAGCAGCGTAGGCCCTCTGGGGGGGCTGAACAATGAGCAGTTCTTC.

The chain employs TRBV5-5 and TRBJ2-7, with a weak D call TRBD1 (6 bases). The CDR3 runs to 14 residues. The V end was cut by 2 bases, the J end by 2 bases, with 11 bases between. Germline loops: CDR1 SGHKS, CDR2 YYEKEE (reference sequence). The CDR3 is CASSFRPGAYEQYV. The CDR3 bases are TGTGCCAGCAGCTTTCGGCCAGGGGCCTACGAGCAGTACGTC.

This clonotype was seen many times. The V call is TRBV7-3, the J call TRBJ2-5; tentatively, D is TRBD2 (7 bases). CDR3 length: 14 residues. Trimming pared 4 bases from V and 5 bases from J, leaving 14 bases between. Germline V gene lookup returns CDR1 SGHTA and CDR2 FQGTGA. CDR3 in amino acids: CASSSRGGVETQYF. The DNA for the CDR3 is TGTGCCAGCAGCTCTAGAGGGGGGGTGGAGACCCAGTACTTC.

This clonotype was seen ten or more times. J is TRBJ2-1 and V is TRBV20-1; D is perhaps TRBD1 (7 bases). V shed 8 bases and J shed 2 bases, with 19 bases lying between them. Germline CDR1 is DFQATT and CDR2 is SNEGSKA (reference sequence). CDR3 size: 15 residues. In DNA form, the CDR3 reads TGCAGTCTTAAGCCAGGGGGGTTTCCCTACAATGAGCAGTTCTTC. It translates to CSLKPGGFPYNEQFF.

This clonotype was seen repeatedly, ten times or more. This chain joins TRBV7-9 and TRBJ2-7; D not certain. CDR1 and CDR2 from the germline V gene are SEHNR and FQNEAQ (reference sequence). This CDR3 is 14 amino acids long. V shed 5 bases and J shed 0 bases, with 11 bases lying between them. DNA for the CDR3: TGTGCCAGCAGCCCTGACATAGGCTCCTACGAGCAGTACTTC. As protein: CASSPDIGSYEQYF.

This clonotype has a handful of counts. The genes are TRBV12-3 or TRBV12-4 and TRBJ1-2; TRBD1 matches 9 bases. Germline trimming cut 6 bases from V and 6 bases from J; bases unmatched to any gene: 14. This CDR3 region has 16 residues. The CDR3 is CASSLTGGRWEDGYTF. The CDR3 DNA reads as TGTGCCAGCAGCCTCACAGGGGGCAGGTGGGAGGATGGCTACACCTTC.

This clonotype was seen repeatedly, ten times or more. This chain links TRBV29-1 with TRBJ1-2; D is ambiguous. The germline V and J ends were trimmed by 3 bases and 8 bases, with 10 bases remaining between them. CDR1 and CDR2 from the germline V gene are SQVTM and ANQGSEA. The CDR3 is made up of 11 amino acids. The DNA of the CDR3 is TGCAGCGTTGATATCATCGGGGGCTACACCTTC. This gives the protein CSVDIIGGYTF.

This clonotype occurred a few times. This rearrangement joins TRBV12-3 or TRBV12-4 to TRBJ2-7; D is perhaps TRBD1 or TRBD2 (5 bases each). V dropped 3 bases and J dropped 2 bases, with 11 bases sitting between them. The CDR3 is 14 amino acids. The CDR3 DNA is TGTGCCAGCAGTTTCGGGACGGTGACCTACGAGCAGTACTTC. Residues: CASSFGTVTYEQYF.

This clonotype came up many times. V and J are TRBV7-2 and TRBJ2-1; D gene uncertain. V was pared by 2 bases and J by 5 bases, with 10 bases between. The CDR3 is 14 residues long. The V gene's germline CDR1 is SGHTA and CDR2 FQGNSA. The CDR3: CASSLHGGDNEQFF. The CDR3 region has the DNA TGTGCCAGCAGCTTACACGGCGGAGACAATGAGCAGTTCTTC.

The CDR3 spells CASSEGPEAFF. In DNA, the CDR3 is TGTGCCAGCAGTGAAGGTCCTGAAGCTTTCTTT. The genes are TRBV2 and TRBJ1-1, with unresolved D. Trimming removed 1 base at V and 6 bases at J, with 3 bases between. This CDR3 is 11 amino acids long. Germline V lookup: CDR1 SNHLY, CDR2 FYNNEI.

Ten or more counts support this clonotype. The CDR3 protein is CASSNDGLAKNIQYF. The CDR3 bases are TGTGCCAGCAGCAATGACGGATTAGCCAAAAACATTCAGTACTTC. The chain links TRBV2 to TRBJ2-4, with unresolved D. This CDR3 is built from 15 residues. V lost 6 bases to trimming and J lost 0 bases, with 12 bases between them. Germline CDR1 SNHLY, CDR2 FYNNEI.

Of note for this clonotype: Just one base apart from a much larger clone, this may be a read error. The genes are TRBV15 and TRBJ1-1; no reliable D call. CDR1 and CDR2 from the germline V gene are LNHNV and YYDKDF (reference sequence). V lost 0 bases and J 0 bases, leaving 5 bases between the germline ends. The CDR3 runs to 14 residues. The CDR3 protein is CATSRDGVNTEAFF. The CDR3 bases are TGTGCCACCAGCAGAGACGGGGTGAACACTGAAGCTTTCTTT.

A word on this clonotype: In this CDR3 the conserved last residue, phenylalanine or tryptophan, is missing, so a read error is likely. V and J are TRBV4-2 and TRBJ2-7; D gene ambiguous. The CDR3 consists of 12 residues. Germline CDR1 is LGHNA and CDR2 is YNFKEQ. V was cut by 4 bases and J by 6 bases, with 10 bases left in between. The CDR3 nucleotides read TGTGCCAGCAGCCTCCAAGACTCCGAGCAGTACTCC. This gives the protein CASSLQDSEQYS.

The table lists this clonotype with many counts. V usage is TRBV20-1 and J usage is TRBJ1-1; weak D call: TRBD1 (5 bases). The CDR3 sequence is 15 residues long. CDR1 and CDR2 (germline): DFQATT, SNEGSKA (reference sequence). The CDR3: CSKGTPPSLLTEAFF. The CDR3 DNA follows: TGCAGCAAAGGGACGCCTCCGAGTCTATTGACTGAAGCTTTCTTT.

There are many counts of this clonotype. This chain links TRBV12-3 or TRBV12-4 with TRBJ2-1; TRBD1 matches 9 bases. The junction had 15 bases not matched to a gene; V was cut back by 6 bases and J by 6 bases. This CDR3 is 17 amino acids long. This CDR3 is CASSPTGGPLRSNEQFF. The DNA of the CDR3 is TGTGCCAGCAGCCCGACAGGGGGACCCTTACGTAGCAATGAGCAGTTCTTC.

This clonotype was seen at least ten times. The CDR3 reads CASSLRPTEAFF. The DNA for the CDR3 is TGTGCCAGCAGCTTGCGGCCAACTGAAGCTTTCTTT. The V gene is TRBV7-2, the J gene TRBJ1-1, with D uncertain. Germline V lookup: CDR1 SGHTA, CDR2 FQGNSA. The V end lost 3 bases, the J end lost 5 bases, and 7 bases lay between the germline ends. CDR3 size: 12 residues.

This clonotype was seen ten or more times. The CDR3, as DNA: TGTGCCAGCAAGGGCAGGGGATTCGGGGAGCTGTTTTTT. It codes for CASKGRGFGELFF. The chain recombines TRBV6-1 with TRBJ2-2; TRBD1 might be the D (6 bases). The CDR3 totals 13 residues. CDR1 and CDR2 (germline): MNHNS, SASEGT. Trimming pared 7 bases from V and 7 bases from J, leaving 13 bases between.

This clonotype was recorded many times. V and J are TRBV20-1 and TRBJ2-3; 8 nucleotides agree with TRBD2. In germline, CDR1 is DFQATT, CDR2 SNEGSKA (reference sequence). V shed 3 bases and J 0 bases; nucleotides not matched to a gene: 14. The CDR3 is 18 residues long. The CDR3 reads CSASQWGSGDISTDTQYF. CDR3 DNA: TGCAGTGCTAGCCAATGGGGTAGCGGGGATATTAGCACAGATACGCAGTATTTT.

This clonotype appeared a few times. For the CDR3, the DNA is TGTGCCAGCAGCCAAGATCTAATCCCGGCTATGAACACTGAAGCTTTCTTT. It is translated as CASSQDLIPAMNTEAFF. The chain is built from TRBV3-1 and TRBJ1-1; D is unresolved. Germline-derived CDR1 and CDR2 are LGHDT and YNNKEL (reference sequence). The CDR3 totals 17 residues. Trimming shortened V by 0 bases and J by 0 bases, and 14 bases separated the two germline ends.